This T cell receptor beta chain was sequenced for a study of a mutant IDH1 vaccine in newly diagnosed glioma. Overall study: Vaccination was launched 4-6 weeks after radiotherapy alone, or with temozolomide cycles. Therapy received beforehand was radiotherapy, temozolomide, or both, with most patients given both.

Of note for this clone: Its target is unknown.

Regarding time point: week 23, last vaccination. The vaccine gave 300 ug of a 20-mer mutant IDH1 peptide subcutaneously per dose. Here immunoSEQ multiplex PCR was the method, and the copy in TCRdb shows in-frame clones only, minus some. The sample consists of about 82,000 clones, 65% to 90% of them appearing once. CDR1 is LGHNA, CDR2 YSLEER, per germline. The CDR3 is 14 amino acids. The J segment lost 10 bases and the V segment lost 0 bases, leaving 6 bases of the junction unmatched. The material sequenced was PBMCs, taken from a glioma patient whose treatment included an IDH1 peptide vaccine. This chain joins TRBV4-3 and TRBJ2-1, with 7 bases identical to TRBD2. This sequence originates from a man between 25 and 39 years old with glioma. Some clones in this sample may be carry-over from other donors' samples. Written as DNA, the CDR3 is TGCGCCAGCAGCCAAGATCGGACTAGTCGGGAGCAGTTCTTC. Its translation is CASSQDRTSREQFF.